The TCR beta chain under discussion was sequenced for a study of blood T cells in healthy people across ages. Drawing of peripheral blood yielded about 9.7 milliliters from each donor. Alongside a J-beta primer mix, a sample-barcoded 5' primer served in a second PCR lasting 7 to 11 cycles. There were at least 3 million CDR3-containing paired-end reads obtained from each sample. TCRdb ran MiXCR on the 5' RACE reads and lists one entry per CDR3 protein. The profile shows roughly 2 million distinct CDR3 sequences, around half of them singletons. The CDR3 consists of 14 residues. Germline V CDR1 and CDR2: SEHNR, FQNEAQ (reference sequence). Trimming cost V 5 bases and J 1 base, with 11 bases left between them.

The chain employs TRBV7-9 and TRBJ2-5; maybe TRBD1 (5 bases). The sequenced sample consisted of blood. This clonotype was sampled from a middle-aged woman in good health. The CDR3 region has the DNA TGTGCCAGCAGCGCTGACAGAACCCAAGAGACCCAGTACTTC. Residues: CASSADRTQETQYF.